The entry below gives a single T cell receptor beta chain sequence along with its context. The target antigen is unknown. This sample is drawn from a study of cytomegalovirus exposure and HLA in healthy donors. This PCR relied on a set of 60 Vbeta primers and 13 Jbeta primers. Some clones are missing from TCRdb's copy, which holds only in-frame ones; the method was immunoSEQ multiplex PCR. The sample yields roughly 100,000 clones, 76% seen once. General study points: It was 160 or so TCR beta chains that were listed as cytomegalovirus-associated. Within the data, a cluster of highly shared sequence variants was likely a sequencing artifact. The classifier reportedly diagnosed cytomegalovirus status with high specificity and sensitivity.

Trimming left V 8 bases short and J 10 bases short, with 12 bases between. CDR1 is LNHDA, CDR2 SQIVND, per germline (reference sequence). The CDR3 extends over 12 amino acids. The receptor's source is a woman under 30 in good health and CMV-seropositive. This chain joins TRBV19 and TRBJ1-6, with unresolved D. The sequencing sample was made of PBMCs. This chain's CDR3 is CASSSVASPLHF. The CDR3 DNA is TGTGCCAGTTCTTCGGTCGCCTCACCCCTCCACTTT.